This T cell receptor (beta chain) was retrieved from a study of cytomegalovirus exposure and HLA in healthy donors. Findings of the study overall: A later analysis found that most CMV-associated TCR beta chains appeared HLA-restricted. What TCR beta sequences reportedly achieved was accurate prediction of HLA-A and HLA-B alleles in most subjects. The study recorded about 150 TCR beta chains that were cytomegalovirus-associated. Serostatus for CMV was the only available immune exposure information.

Concerning this clone: The antigen is unknown.

The CDR3 contains 14 residues. Germline V gene sequence: CDR1 KGHSH, CDR2 LQKENI. V shed 3 bases and J shed 2 bases, with 9 bases lying between them. 13 Jbeta primers and 60 Vbeta primers were used for the PCR. Clones were read by immunoSEQ multiplex PCR, and TCRdb kept only the in-frame ones, dropping some. The data show about 150,000 clones, roughly 85% seen once. This TCR was recovered from a woman under 30 in good health and CMV-seronegative. The source material was PBMCs. J is TRBJ2-3 and V is TRBV18; D is ambiguous. The CDR3 bases are TGTGCCAGCTCACCCGCTCGAGACACAGATACGCAGTATTTT. Translation gives CASSPARDTDTQYF. The entire variable domain, with the rest obtained from reference TRBV18 and TRBJ2-3, is as follows: NAGVMQNPRHLVRRRGQEARLRCSPMKGHSHVYWYRQLPEEGLKFMVYLQKENIIDESGMPKERFSAEFPKEGPSILRIQQVVRGDSAAYFCASSPARDTDTQYFGPGTRLTVL.